Detailed here is one T cell receptor (beta chain). Its antigen is as yet unknown. Deletions cut 2 bases from V and 3 bases from J, with 11 bases between. This CDR3 has 14 amino acids. Germline-derived CDR1 and CDR2 are KGHSH and LQKENI. The sample belongs to a study of cytomegalovirus exposure and HLA in healthy donors. General study results and limits: Several of the most significant clusters were apparently associated with common viral pathogens in a later analysis. Rare TCR sequences predominated, though certain public TCRs were found in many donors. Researchers reported from a later analysis that most CMV-associated TCR beta chains appeared HLA-restricted. Presence/absence analyses rested on an assumption that sequencing depth was roughly uniform across donors.

13 Jbeta primers and 60 Vbeta primers were used for the PCR. Sequencing was performed with immunoSEQ multiplex PCR; in TCRdb, only in-frame clones are kept and a portion is missing. The sample lists some 150,000 clones, approximately 80% seen once, with about 9.9% in the top ten. The sample taken for sequencing was PBMCs. This TCR derives from a man between 18 and 35 years old in good health and CMV-seropositive. V is TRBV18 and J is TRBJ2-7, with a tentative D call TRBD2 (7 bases). The CDR3 DNA reads TGTGCCAGCTCACCAGGGGGGGCAGACTACGAGCAGTACTTC. Translation gives CASSPGGADYEQYF. Combining the CDR3 with reference TRBV18 and TRBJ2-7 gives the whole variable domain NAGVMQNPRHLVRRRGQEARLRCSPMKGHSHVYWYRQLPEEGLKFMVYLQKENIIDESGMPKERFSAEFPKEGPSILRIQQVVRGDSAAYFCASSPGGADYEQYFGPGTRLTVT.